One and the same sample provided the 30 T cell receptor beta chains below, sequenced in a study of OX40 agonist ivuxolimab in advanced cancers. Some clones are missing from TCRdb's copy, which holds only in-frame ones; the method was immunoSEQ multiplex PCR. The table has roughly 60,000 clones, 85% seen once. This sample comprised CD4+ or CD8+ T cells sorted from blood, obtained in a trial of the OX40 agonist ivuxolimab. The receptors were gathered from an adult with an advanced solid tumor such as melanoma, head and neck, liver or kidney cancer.

This sequence joins TRBV5-6 and TRBJ2-5; no reliable D call. Deletions cut 0 bases from V and 0 bases from J, with 9 bases between. The CDR3 is 15 amino acids. Germline loops: CDR1 SGHDT, CDR2 YYEEEE. As DNA, the CDR3 is TGTGCCAGCAGCTTGGTGGCCAGAAACCAAGAGACCCAGTACTTC. Residues: CASSLVARNQETQYF.

The chain couples TRBV5-1 to TRBJ1-1; possibly TRBD1 for D (5 bases). Trimming took 0 bases from V and 6 from J, leaving 12 bases between them. CDR3 length: 14 amino acids. CDR1 SGHRS and CDR2 YFSETQ come from the germline V gene. CDR3 sequence reads: CASSLGDLGSEAFF. Here the CDR3 DNA reads TGCGCCAGCAGCTTGGGGGACCTGGGGTCTGAAGCTTTCTTT.

The chain recombines TRBV14 with TRBJ2-7; no clear D. The CDR3 has 15 residues. Trimming took 0 bases from V and 3 from J, leaving 12 bases between them. Germline V gene lookup returns CDR1 SGHDN and CDR2 FVKESK. The CDR3 region is CASSQETEKYYEQYF. Written as DNA, the CDR3 is TGTGCCAGCAGCCAAGAAACAGAGAAGTACTACGAGCAGTACTTC.

The genes are TRBV2 and TRBJ1-5; D is unclear. Germline V gene sequence: CDR1 SNHLY, CDR2 FYNNEI. The CDR3 totals 13 residues. V lost 2 bases, J lost 4 bases, and 6 bases lay in between. CDR3 sequence (DNA): TGTGCCAGCAGTGAAATGGGAAATCAGCCCCAGCATTTT. Protein product: CASSEMGNQPQHF.

This clone has only a few counts. J is TRBJ2-5 and V is TRBV10-1; D may be TRBD1 (5 bases). From germline, CDR1 is WNHNN and CDR2 SYGVQD (reference sequence). With 8 bases removed from V and 4 bases from J, the gap between germline ends came to 14 bases. CDR3 length equals 13 residues. CDR3 bases: TGCGCCAGCGCAGACCAGGGTTCAGAGACCCAGTACTTC. Its translation: CASADQGSETQYF.

CDR3 region: CASSLGVRETQYF. DNA of the CDR3: TGTGCCAGCAGCTTAGGGGTGAGGGAGACCCAGTACTTC. The J gene is TRBJ2-5, the V gene TRBV7-2; D call uncertain. Trimming shortened V by 1 base and J by 5 bases, and 8 bases separated the two germline ends. This CDR3 is 13 amino acids long. Looked up from germline, CDR1 is SGHTA and CDR2 is FQGNSA.

This chain uses TRBV27 with TRBJ2-3; 8 positions agree with TRBD2. CDR1 is MNHEY and CDR2 is SMNVEV in the germline V gene (reference sequence). V was pared by 4 bases and J by 4 bases, with 7 bases of the junction left unmatched. The CDR3 is made up of 15 amino acids. The CDR3 DNA reads as TGTGCCAGCAGTTCGGACGGGAGGGCCGCAGATACGCAGTATTTT. This sequence encodes CASSSDGRAADTQYF.

This chain connects TRBV5-4 to TRBJ1-1; 7 bases are a match to TRBD1. CDR1 is SGHNT, CDR2 YYREEE, per germline (reference sequence). V shed 4 bases and J 1 base; nucleotides not matched to a gene: 4. The CDR3 sequence is 14 residues long. The DNA of the CDR3 is TGTGCCAGCAGCCCCGACAGGGCGAACACTGAAGCTTTCTTT. The encoded protein is CASSPDRANTEAFF.

This clone has just a few counts. V is TRBV30 and J is TRBJ1-2, with 9 bases lining up with TRBD1. V gave up 7 bases and J gave up 4 bases; unmatched junction bases: 16. Per germline, CDR1 GTSNPN and CDR2 SVGIG (reference sequence). The CDR3 spans 16 residues. Written as DNA, the CDR3 is TGTGCCTTCTCTCTCGGGACAGGGTTGGTGAGCTATGGCTACACCTTC. Protein sequence: CAFSLGTGLVSYGYTF.

This chain uses TRBV4-2 with TRBJ2-1, with D hard to call. This CDR3 region has 13 residues. In germline, CDR1 is LGHNA, CDR2 YNFKEQ. The V and J ends lost 4 bases and 13 bases respectively, with 17 bases between them. In nucleotides, the CDR3 is TGTGCCAGCAGCCGCTCAAAGATAGACCCCCAGTTCTTC. It translates to CASSRSKIDPQFF.

This chain links TRBV7-2 with TRBJ2-3, with unresolved D. V dropped 0 bases and J dropped 6 bases, with 13 bases sitting between them. Germline assignment: CDR1 SGHTA and CDR2 FQGNSA. The CDR3 is 15 residues long. CDR3 nucleotide sequence: TGTGCCAGCAGCTTAGCCTCTTTCCCCAGGGATACGCAGTATTTT. It is translated as CASSLASFPRDTQYF. The whole variable domain, filled in from reference TRBV7-2 and TRBJ2-3, reads GAGVSQSPSNKVTEKGKDVELRCDPISGHTALYWYRQSLGQGLEFLIYFQGNSAPDKSGLPSDRFSAERTGGSVSTLTIQRTQQEDSAVYLCASSLASFPRDTQYFGPGTRLTVL.

This chain joins TRBV6-1 and TRBJ2-1, with D possibly matching TRBD2 (6 bases). Germline loops: CDR1 MNHNS, CDR2 SASEGT. Trimming stripped 4 bases from V and 6 bases from J, with 10 bases between. The CDR3 spans 13 residues. DNA for the CDR3: TGTGCCAGCAGTGTAGGAGGGGTCAATGAGCAGTTCTTC. It is translated as CASSVGGVNEQFF.

The J gene is TRBJ2-3, the V gene TRBV6-6; 9 bases are shared with TRBD2. The CDR3 is 16 residues long. Germline V CDR1 and CDR2: MNHNY, SVGAGI (reference sequence). Germline trimming cut 2 bases from V and 1 base from J; bases unmatched to any gene: 4. Written as DNA, the CDR3 is TGTGCCAGCAGTTACCGAGCGGGGGGAGGCACAGATACGCAGTATTTT. Protein product: CASSYRAGGGTDTQYF.

The V call is TRBV11-3, the J call TRBJ2-5; the D gene is possibly TRBD2 (6 bases). Per the germline V gene, CDR1 is SGHNT and CDR2 is YENEEA. The CDR3 length is 16 residues. V shed 1 base and J shed 4 bases, with 16 bases lying between them. CDR3 loop: CASSLAGLYPRETQYF. The CDR3 coding sequence is TGTGCCAGCAGCTTAGCGGGACTTTACCCGCGAGAGACCCAGTACTTC.

V and J are TRBV29-1 and TRBJ1-2; tentative D call: TRBD1 (5 bases). Germline CDR1 reads SQVTM; CDR2 reads ANQGSEA. This CDR3 comprises 11 residues. V was shortened by 5 bases and J by 6 bases, with 10 bases between the two germline ends. The CDR3 spells CSVTGGNGYTF. The CDR3 DNA reads TGCAGCGTTACGGGGGGGAATGGCTACACCTTC.

The chain combines TRBV20-1 with TRBJ1-1, with D hard to call. Germline CDR1 is DFQATT and CDR2 is SNEGSKA (reference sequence). V lost 0 bases to trimming and J lost 6 bases, with 5 bases between them. CDR3 size: 11 residues. In DNA form, the CDR3 reads TGCAGTGCTAGAGAAGTATCTGAAGCTTTCTTT. This sequence encodes CSAREVSEAFF.

The V and J genes are TRBV19 and TRBJ2-7; D is possibly TRBD2 (6 bases). V was pared by 3 bases and J by 2 bases, with 14 bases between. CDR1 is LNHDA and CDR2 is SQIVND in the germline V gene (reference sequence). The CDR3 has 15 amino acids. The CDR3 reads CASSMGRTGTYEQYF. The DNA of the CDR3 is TGTGCCAGTAGTATGGGGAGGACCGGAACCTACGAGCAGTACTTC.

J is TRBJ2-1 and V is TRBV28, with D perhaps TRBD2 (5 bases). V was cut by 6 bases and J by 12 bases, with 21 bases left in between. There are 14 residues in the CDR3. Germline V gene lookup returns CDR1 MDHEN and CDR2 SYDVKM. CDR3 in DNA: TGTGCCAGCAGCGAAACACCATCGGGATCCGGGCAGTTCTTC. The encoded protein is CASSETPSGSGQFF.

The chain recombines TRBV7-2 with TRBJ2-7, with D unclear. Germline V gene sequence: CDR1 SGHTA, CDR2 FQGNSA. V lost 5 bases and J 6 bases, leaving 14 bases between the germline ends. This CDR3 contains 13 residues. The CDR3 DNA reads TGTGCCAGCAGCCGACTCGGAGCCGGCGAGCAGTACTTC. This sequence encodes CASSRLGAGEQYF. The complete variable domain, with remaining parts taken from reference TRBV7-2 and TRBJ2-7, reads GAGVSQSPSNKVTEKGKDVELRCDPISGHTALYWYRQSLGQGLEFLIYFQGNSAPDKSGLPSDRFSAERTGGSVSTLTIQRTQQEDSAVYLCASSRLGAGEQYFGPGTRLTVT.

The V call is TRBV18, the J call TRBJ2-7; TRBD1 agrees at 10 bases. Per germline, CDR1 KGHSH and CDR2 LQKENI. The CDR3 runs to 14 residues. Trimming removed 3 bases from V and 5 bases from J; junction bases left unmatched: 4. This CDR3 reads CASSPGTGANEQYF. CDR3 DNA sequence: TGTGCCAGCTCACCCGGGACAGGGGCTAACGAGCAGTACTTC.

This clone was seen only once. Other nucleotide sequences in the sample specify the same CDR3. The chain joins TRBV7-8 to TRBJ2-7, with 7 bases identical to TRBD2. J gave up 3 bases and V 8 bases, and 13 bases lay outside the gene matches. The germline V gene has CDR1 SGHVS and CDR2 FQNEAQ. The CDR3 contains 15 residues. The CDR3 nucleotides read TGTGCCAGCGGACTGGCGGGGGAATTTTACTACGAGCAGTACTTC. This codes for CASGLAGEFYYEQYF.

The chain couples TRBV28 to TRBJ2-1; 8 bases are a match to TRBD1. CDR1 is MDHEN and CDR2 is SYDVKM in the germline V gene. The CDR3 loop spans 15 amino acids. J gave up 8 bases and V 6 bases, and 12 bases lay outside the gene matches. In nucleotides, the CDR3 is TGTGCCAGCAGCTCTTCAGGACAGGGTTACCATGAGCAGTTCTTC. Residues: CASSSSGQGYHEQFF.

The V gene is TRBV7-2, the J gene TRBJ1-1; no clear D gene. V dropped 6 bases and J dropped 3 bases, with 11 bases sitting between them. This CDR3 region has 13 residues. Germline loops: CDR1 SGHTA, CDR2 FQGNSA. CDR3 DNA sequence: TGTGCCAGCAGACAAAGGCAGGACACTGAAGCTTTCTTT. Translating it yields CASRQRQDTEAFF.

This clone was counted once. V usage is TRBV5-6 and J usage is TRBJ2-7, with D maybe TRBD1 (7 bases). Germline assignment: CDR1 SGHDT and CDR2 YYEEEE. There are 15 residues in the CDR3. V was shortened by 4 bases and J by 0 bases, with 14 bases between the two germline ends. The CDR3 DNA is TGTGCCAGCAGCCCCAGGGGGGAATCCTCCTACGAGCAGTACTTC. Protein: CASSPRGESSYEQYF.

This clone was observed a few times. The rearrangement links TRBV19 to TRBJ2-3; no reliable D call. This CDR3 comprises 13 residues. Germline V lookup: CDR1 LNHDA, CDR2 SQIVND (reference sequence). V was shortened by 3 bases and J by 2 bases, with 6 bases between the two germline ends. The chain's CDR3 is CASSIQITDTQYF. CDR3 coding DNA: TGTGCCAGTAGTATCCAGATCACAGATACGCAGTATTTT.

The chain employs TRBV9 and TRBJ1-1; 8 positions match TRBD1. CDR1 and CDR2 (germline): SGDLS, YYNGEE. With V trimmed by 3 bases and J by 7 bases, 8 bases remained unmatched. CDR3 size: 14 residues. The DNA for the CDR3 is TGTGCCAGCAGCGCATTGCGACAGGGGTTTGAAGCTTTCTTT. Protein: CASSALRQGFEAFF.

The chain recombines TRBV2 with TRBJ2-1; TRBD2 aligns across 12 bases. The CDR3 is 15 amino acids. CDR1 and CDR2 from the germline V gene are SNHLY and FYNNEI. The J segment lost 4 bases and the V segment lost 5 bases, leaving 3 bases of the junction unmatched. DNA of the CDR3: TGTGCCAGCAGTCAGACTAGCGGGGGATACAATGAGCAGTTCTTC. Amino acids: CASSQTSGGYNEQFF.

The J gene is TRBJ2-2, the V gene TRBV5-1; D ambiguous. Trimming took 0 bases from V and 0 from J, leaving 9 bases between them. The CDR3 has 16 residues. Germline lookup yields CDR1 SGHRS and CDR2 YFSETQ. The CDR3 here is CASSLVFSANTGELFF. The CDR3 DNA follows: TGCGCCAGCAGCTTGGTGTTCAGCGCGAACACCGGGGAGCTGTTTTTT.

This clone occurred a few times. The chain uses TRBV4-2 and TRBJ2-2; D may match TRBD1 or TRBD2 (5 bases each). Trimming removed 1 base at V and 5 bases at J, with 14 bases between. Germline V gives CDR1 LGHNA, CDR2 YNFKEQ. There are 16 residues in the CDR3. CDR3 amino acids: CASSQGLGRPTGELFF. The DNA for the CDR3 is TGTGCCAGCAGCCAAGGCCTGGGACGACCAACCGGGGAGCTGTTTTTT.

The chain links TRBV6-6 to TRBJ2-7; TRBD1 might be the D (5 bases). The V gene lost 6 bases and the J gene lost 3 bases, with 21 bases spanning the gap. Germline V CDR1 and CDR2: MNHNY, SVGAGI (reference sequence). The CDR3 has 16 amino acids. The DNA for the CDR3 is TGTGCCAGCAGCCGCCTTGTGGGGCTGTCGGTCTACGAGCAGTACTTC. Translating it yields CASSRLVGLSVYEQYF.